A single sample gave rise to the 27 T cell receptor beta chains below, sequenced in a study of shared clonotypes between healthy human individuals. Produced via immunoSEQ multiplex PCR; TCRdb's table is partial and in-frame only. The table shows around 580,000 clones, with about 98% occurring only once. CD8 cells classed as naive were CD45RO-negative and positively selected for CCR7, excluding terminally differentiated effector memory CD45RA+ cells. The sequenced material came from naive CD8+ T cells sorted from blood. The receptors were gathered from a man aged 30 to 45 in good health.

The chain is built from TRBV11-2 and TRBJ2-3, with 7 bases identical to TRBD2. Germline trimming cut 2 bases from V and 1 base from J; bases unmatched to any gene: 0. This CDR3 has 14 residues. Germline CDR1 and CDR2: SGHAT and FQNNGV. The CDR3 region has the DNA TGTGCCAGCAGCTTAACTAGCGGCACAGATACGCAGTATTTT. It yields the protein CASSLTSGTDTQYF.

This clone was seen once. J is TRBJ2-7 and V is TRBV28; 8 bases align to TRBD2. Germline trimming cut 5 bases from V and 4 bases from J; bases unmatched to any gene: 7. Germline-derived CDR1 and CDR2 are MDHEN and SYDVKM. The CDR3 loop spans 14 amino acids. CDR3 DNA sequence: TGTGCCAGCAGTCAGCGGGAGCGGGGTTACGAGCAGTACTTC. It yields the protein CASSQRERGYEQYF.

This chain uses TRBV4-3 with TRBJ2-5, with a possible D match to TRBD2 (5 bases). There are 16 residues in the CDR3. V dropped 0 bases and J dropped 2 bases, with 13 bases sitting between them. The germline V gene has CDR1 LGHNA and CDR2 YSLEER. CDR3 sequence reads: CASSQDLTSGQETQYF. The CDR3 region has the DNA TGCGCCAGCAGCCAAGACTTGACAAGCGGACAAGAGACCCAGTACTTC.

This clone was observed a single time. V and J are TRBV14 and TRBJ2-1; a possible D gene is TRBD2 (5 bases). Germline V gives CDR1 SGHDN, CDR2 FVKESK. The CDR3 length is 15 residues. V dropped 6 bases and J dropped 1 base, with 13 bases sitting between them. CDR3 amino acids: CASSYERLSYNEQFF. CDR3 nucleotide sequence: TGTGCCAGCAGTTATGAGCGGCTATCCTACAATGAGCAGTTCTTC.

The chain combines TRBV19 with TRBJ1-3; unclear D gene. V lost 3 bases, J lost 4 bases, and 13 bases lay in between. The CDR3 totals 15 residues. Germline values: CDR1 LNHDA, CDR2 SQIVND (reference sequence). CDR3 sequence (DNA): TGTGCCAGTAGTATGATCCAGGAATCCGGAAACACCATATATTTT. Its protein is CASSMIQESGNTIYF.

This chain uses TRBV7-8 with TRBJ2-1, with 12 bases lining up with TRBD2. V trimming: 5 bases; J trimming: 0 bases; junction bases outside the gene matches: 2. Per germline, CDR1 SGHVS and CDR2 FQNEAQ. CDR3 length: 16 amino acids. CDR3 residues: CASSQLAGGSYNEQFF. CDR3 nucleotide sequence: TGTGCCAGCAGCCAACTAGCGGGAGGCTCCTACAATGAGCAGTTCTTC.

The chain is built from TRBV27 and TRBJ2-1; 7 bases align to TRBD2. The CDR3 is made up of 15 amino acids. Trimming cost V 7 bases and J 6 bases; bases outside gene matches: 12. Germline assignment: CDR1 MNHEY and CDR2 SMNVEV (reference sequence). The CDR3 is CASTIGAGVSNEQFF. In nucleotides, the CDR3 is TGTGCCAGCACCATTGGTGCGGGAGTTTCCAATGAGCAGTTCTTC.

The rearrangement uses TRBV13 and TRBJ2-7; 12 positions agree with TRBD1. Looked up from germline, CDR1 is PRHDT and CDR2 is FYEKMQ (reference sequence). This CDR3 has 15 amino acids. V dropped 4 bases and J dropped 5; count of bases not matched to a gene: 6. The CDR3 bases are TGTGCCAGCAGCTCCGGGACAGGGGGCCTCCACGAGCAGTACTTC. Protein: CASSSGTGGLHEQYF.

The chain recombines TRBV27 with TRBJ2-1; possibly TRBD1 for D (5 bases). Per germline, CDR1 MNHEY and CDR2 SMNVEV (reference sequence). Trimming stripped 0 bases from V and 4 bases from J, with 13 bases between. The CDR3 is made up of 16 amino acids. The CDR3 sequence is CASSLSPGSAYNEQFF. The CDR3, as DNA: TGTGCCAGCAGTTTATCTCCAGGGTCGGCGTACAATGAGCAGTTCTTC.

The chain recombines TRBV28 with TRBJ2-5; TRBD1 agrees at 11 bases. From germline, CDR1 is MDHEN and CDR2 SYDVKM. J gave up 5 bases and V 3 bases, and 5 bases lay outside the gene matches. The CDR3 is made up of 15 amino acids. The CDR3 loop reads CASSFGQGAGETQYF. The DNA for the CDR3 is TGTGCCAGCAGTTTTGGACAGGGGGCCGGTGAGACCCAGTACTTC.

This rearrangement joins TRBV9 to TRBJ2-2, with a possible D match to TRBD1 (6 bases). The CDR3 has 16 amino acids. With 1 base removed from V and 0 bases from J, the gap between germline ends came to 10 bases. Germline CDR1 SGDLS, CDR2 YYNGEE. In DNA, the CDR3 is TGTGCCAGCAGCGTAAGGGACACATCGAACACCGGGGAGCTGTTTTTT. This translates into CASSVRDTSNTGELFF.

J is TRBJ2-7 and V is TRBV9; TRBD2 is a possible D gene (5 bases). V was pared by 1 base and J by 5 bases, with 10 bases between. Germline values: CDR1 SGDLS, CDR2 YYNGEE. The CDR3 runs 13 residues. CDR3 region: CASSVLAQDEQYF. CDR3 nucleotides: TGTGCCAGCAGCGTACTAGCTCAAGACGAGCAGTACTTC.

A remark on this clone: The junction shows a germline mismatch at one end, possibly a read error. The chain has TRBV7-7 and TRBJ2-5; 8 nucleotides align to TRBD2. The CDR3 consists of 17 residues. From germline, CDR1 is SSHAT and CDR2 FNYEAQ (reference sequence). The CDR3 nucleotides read TGTGCTAGCAGCTCCCATAGTGCAGCGGGAGTGCCAGAGACCCAGTACTTC. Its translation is CASSSHSAAGVPETQYF.

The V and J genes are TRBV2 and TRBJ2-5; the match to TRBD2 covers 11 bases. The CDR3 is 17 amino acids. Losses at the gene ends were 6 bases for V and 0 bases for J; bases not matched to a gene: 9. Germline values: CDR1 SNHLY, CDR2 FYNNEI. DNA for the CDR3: TGTGCCAGCAGGGTCTCGGGACTAGCGGAAAACCAAGAGACCCAGTACTTC. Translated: CASRVSGLAENQETQYF.

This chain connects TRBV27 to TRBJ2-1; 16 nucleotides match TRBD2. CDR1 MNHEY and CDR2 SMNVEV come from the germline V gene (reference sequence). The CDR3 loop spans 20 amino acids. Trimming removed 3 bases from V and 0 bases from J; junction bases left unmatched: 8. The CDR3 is CASSFPAGTSGRASYNEQFF. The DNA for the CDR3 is TGTGCCAGCAGTTTTCCCGCCGGGACTAGCGGGAGGGCCTCCTACAATGAGCAGTTCTTC.

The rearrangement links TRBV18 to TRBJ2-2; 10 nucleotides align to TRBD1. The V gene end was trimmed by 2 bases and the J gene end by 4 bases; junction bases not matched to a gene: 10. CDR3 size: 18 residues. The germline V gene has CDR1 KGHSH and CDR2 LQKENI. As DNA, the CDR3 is TGTGCCAGCTCACCATCGCCCGGGACAGGGGAAGTCACCGGGGAGCTGTTTTTT. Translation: CASSPSPGTGEVTGELFF.

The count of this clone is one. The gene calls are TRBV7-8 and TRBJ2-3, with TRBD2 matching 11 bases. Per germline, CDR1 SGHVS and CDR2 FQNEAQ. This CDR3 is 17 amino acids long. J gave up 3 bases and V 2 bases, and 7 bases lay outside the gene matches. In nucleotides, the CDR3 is TGTGCCAGCAGCTTATGGCTAGCGGGAGGTGAGACAGATACGCAGTATTTT. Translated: CASSLWLAGGETDTQYF.

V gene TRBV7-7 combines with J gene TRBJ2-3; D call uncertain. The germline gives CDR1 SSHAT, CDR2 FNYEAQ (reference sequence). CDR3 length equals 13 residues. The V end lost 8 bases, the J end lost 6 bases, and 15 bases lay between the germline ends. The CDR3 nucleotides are TGTGCCAGCTCATTAGGTCCTCGGGATACGCAGTATTTT. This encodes CASSLGPRDTQYF. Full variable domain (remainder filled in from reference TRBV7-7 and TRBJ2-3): GAGVSQSPRYKVTKRGQDVTLRCDPISSHATLYWYQQALGQGPEFLTYFNYEAQPDKSGLPSDRFSAERPEGSISTLTIQRTEQRDSAMYRCASSLGPRDTQYFGPGTRLTVL.

In DNA form, the CDR3 reads TGTGCCAGCAGCTTAGGGGAGGGACAGCACTATGGCTACACCTTC. Its protein is CASSLGEGQHYGYTF. The chain has TRBV13 and TRBJ1-2; 7 nucleotides agree with TRBD1. The V gene end was trimmed by 0 bases and the J gene end by 3 bases; junction bases not matched to a gene: 4. The germline gives CDR1 PRHDT, CDR2 FYEKMQ (reference sequence). The CDR3 has 15 residues.

The CDR3 region is CASSQTDRTYEQYF. The CDR3 DNA is TGTGCCAGCAGCCAAACGGACAGGACCTACGAGCAGTACTTC. The rearrangement uses TRBV7-9 and TRBJ2-7; 7 bases match TRBD1. V was clipped by 5 bases and J by 2 bases; unmatched bases: 6. The CDR3 loop spans 14 amino acids. CDR1 SEHNR and CDR2 FQNEAQ come from the germline V gene (reference sequence).

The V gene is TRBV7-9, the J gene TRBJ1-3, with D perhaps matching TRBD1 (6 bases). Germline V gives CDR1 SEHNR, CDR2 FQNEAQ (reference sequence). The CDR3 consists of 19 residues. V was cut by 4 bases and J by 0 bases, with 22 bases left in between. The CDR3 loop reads CASSSGEARLGFSGNTIYF. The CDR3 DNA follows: TGTGCCAGCAGCTCAGGGGAGGCGCGGCTGGGGTTCTCTGGAAACACCATATATTTT.

The chain's CDR3 is CASSVRGSGYTF. The DNA for the CDR3 is TGTGCCAGCAGCGTCAGGGGATCGGGCTACACCTTC. This chain links TRBV9 with TRBJ1-2, with D possibly being TRBD1 (6 bases). This CDR3 region has 12 residues. In germline, CDR1 is SGDLS, CDR2 YYNGEE. V lost 2 bases and J lost 8, with 10 bases in between.

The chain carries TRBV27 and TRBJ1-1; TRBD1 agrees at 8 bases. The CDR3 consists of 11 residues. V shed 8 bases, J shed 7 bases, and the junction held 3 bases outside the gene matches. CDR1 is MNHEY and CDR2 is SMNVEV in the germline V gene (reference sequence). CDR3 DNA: TGTGCCAGCCGGACAGGGCTTGAAGCTTTCTTT. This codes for CASRTGLEAFF.

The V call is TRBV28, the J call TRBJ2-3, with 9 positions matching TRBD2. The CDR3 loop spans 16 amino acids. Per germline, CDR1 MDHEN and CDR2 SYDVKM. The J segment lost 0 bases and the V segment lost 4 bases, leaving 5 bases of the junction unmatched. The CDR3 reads CASSSLAGRSTDTQYF. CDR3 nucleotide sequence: TGTGCCAGCAGTTCGCTAGCGGGAAGGAGCACAGATACGCAGTATTTT.

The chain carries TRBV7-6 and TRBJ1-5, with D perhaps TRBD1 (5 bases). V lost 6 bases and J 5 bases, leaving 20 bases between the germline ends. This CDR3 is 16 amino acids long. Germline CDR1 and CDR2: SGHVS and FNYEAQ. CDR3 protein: CASRSHMKGRDQPQHF. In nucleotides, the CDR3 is TGTGCCAGCAGATCGCATATGAAGGGACGCGATCAGCCCCAGCATTTT.

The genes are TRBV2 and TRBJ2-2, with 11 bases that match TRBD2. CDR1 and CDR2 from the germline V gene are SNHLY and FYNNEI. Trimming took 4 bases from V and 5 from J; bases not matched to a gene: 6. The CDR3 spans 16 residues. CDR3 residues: CASSATSGEGTGELFF. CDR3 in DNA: TGTGCCAGCAGTGCGACTAGCGGGGAGGGAACCGGGGAGCTGTTTTTT.

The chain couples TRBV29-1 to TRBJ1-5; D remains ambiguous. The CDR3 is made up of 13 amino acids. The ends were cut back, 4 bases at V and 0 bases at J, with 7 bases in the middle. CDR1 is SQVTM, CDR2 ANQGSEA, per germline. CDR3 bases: TGCAGCGTTGGGGAGAATAGCAATCAGCCCCAGCATTTT. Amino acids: CSVGENSNQPQHF.